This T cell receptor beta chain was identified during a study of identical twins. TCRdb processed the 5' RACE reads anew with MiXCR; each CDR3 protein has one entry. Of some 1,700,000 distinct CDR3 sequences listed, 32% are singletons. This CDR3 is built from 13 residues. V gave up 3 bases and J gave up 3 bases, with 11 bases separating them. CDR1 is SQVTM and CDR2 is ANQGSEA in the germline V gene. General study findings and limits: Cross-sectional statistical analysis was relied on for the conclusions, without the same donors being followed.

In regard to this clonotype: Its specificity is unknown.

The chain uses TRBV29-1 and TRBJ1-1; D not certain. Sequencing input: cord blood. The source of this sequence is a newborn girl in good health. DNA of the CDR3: TGCAGCGTTGATAGTTTGGGGTACACTGAAGCTTTCTTT. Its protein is CSVDSLGYTEAFF. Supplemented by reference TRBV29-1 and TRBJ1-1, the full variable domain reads SAVISQKPSRDICQRGTSLTIQCQVDSQVTMMFWYRQQPGQSLTLIATANQGSEATYESGFVIDKFPISRPNLTFSTLTVSNMSPEDSSIYLCSVDSLGYTEAFFGQGTRLTVV.